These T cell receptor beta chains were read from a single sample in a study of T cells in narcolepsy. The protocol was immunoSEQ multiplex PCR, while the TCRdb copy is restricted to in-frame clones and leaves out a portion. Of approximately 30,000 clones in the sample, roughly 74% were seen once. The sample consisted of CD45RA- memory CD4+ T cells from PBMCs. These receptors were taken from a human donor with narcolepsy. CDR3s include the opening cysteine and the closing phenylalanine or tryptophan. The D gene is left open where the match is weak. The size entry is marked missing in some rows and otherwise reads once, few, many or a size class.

CDR3aa: CASRGGLSNQPQHF
CDR3nt: TGTGCCAGCAGGGGGGGCTTGAGCAATCAGCCCCAGCATTTT
abundance: .
v_gene: TRBV2
j_gene: TRBJ1-5
d_gene: .

CDR3aa: CASSMGNRVGQPQHF
CDR3nt: TGTGCCAGTAGTATGGGAAACAGGGTAGGGCAGCCCCAGCATTTT
abundance: once
v_gene: TRBV19
j_gene: TRBJ1-5
d_gene: .

CDR3aa: CASSFDSGGNTIYF
CDR3nt: TGTGCCAGCAGCTTTGACAGCGGAGGGAACACCATATATTTT
abundance: few
v_gene: TRBV7-9
j_gene: TRBJ1-3
d_gene: .

CDR3aa: CASSLVLRRLAGIHEQFF
CDR3nt: TGTGCCAGCAGCTTAGTACTCCGGCGACTAGCGGGGATCCATGAGCAGTTCTTC
abundance: .
v_gene: TRBV11-2
j_gene: TRBJ2-1
d_gene: TRBD2

CDR3aa: CASSYSRATYYEQYF
CDR3nt: TGTGCCAGCAGTTACAGCAGGGCAACTTACTACGAGCAGTACTTC
abundance: .
v_gene: TRBV6-5
j_gene: TRBJ2-7
d_gene: .

CDR3aa: CASSLGRVLAGFYNEQFF
CDR3nt: TGTGCCAGCAGCTTGGGTCGGGTACTAGCGGGGTTCTACAATGAGCAGTTCTTC
abundance: .
v_gene: TRBV5-4
j_gene: TRBJ2-1
d_gene: TRBD2

CDR3aa: CASSTGTGGESIQYF
CDR3nt: TGTGCCAGCAGCACCGGGACAGGGGGCGAGAGCATTCAGTACTTC
abundance: .
v_gene: TRBV7-6
j_gene: TRBJ2-4
d_gene: TRBD1

CDR3aa: CAWSPEGGSNQPQHF
CDR3nt: TGTGCCTGGAGCCCAGAGGGAGGTAGCAATCAGCCCCAGCATTTT
abundance: .
v_gene: TRBV30
j_gene: TRBJ1-5
d_gene: .

CDR3aa: CASSAPQGGTGRLYHYGYTF
CDR3nt: TGTGCCAGCAGCGCACCCCAGGGGGGGACAGGGCGTTTATACCACTATGGCTACACCTTC
abundance: .
v_gene: TRBV9
j_gene: TRBJ1-2
d_gene: TRBD1

CDR3aa: CASSLDRTGKGEQFF
CDR3nt: TGTGCCAGCAGCTTAGATCGGACGGGGAAGGGTGAGCAGTTCTTC
abundance: .
v_gene: TRBV11-2
j_gene: TRBJ2-1
d_gene: .

CDR3aa: CASSVDAGGRRLQETQYF
CDR3nt: TGTGCCAGCAGCGTAGACGCGGGGGGCCGCCGACTTCAAGAGACCCAGTACTTC
abundance: .
v_gene: TRBV9
j_gene: TRBJ2-5
d_gene: TRBD2

CDR3aa: CASSTVYRETQYF
CDR3nt: TGTGCCAGCTCGACGGTGTACCGGGAGACCCAGTACTTC
abundance: .
v_gene: TRBV18
j_gene: TRBJ2-5
d_gene: .

CDR3aa: CASSFEGRTEAFF
CDR3nt: TGTGCCAGCAGCTTTGAGGGGAGGACTGAAGCTTTCTTT
abundance: .
v_gene: TRBV7-9
j_gene: TRBJ1-1
d_gene: .

CDR3aa: CASGLVGLFYGYTF
CDR3nt: TGTGCTAGTGGTTTGGTCGGACTTTTCTATGGCTACACCTTC
abundance: .
v_gene: TRBV12-5
j_gene: TRBJ1-2
d_gene: .

CDR3aa: CASRSGTGNTIYF
CDR3nt: TGCGCCAGCAGGAGTGGGACTGGAAACACCATATATTTT
abundance: .
v_gene: TRBV10-1
j_gene: TRBJ1-3
d_gene: .

CDR3aa: CASSPSSGGASEYF
CDR3nt: TGTGCCAGCTCACCCTCTAGCGGGGGGGCCTCTGAGTACTTC
abundance: .
v_gene: TRBV18
j_gene: TRBJ2-7
d_gene: TRBD2

CDR3aa: CASSLSSTDTQYF
CDR3nt: TGTGCCAGCAGCTTATCTAGCACAGATACGCAGTATTTT
abundance: .
v_gene: TRBV7-2
j_gene: TRBJ2-3
d_gene: .

CDR3aa: CASSVRVPDYGYTF
CDR3nt: TGTGCCAGCAGCGTCAGGGTTCCCGACTATGGCTACACCTTC
abundance: .
v_gene: TRBV6-5
j_gene: TRBJ1-2
d_gene: .

CDR3aa: CASSQDSLRDSILF
CDR3nt: TGCGCCAGCAGCCAAGATAGTCTGAGGGACTCTATCCTTTTT
abundance: .
v_gene: TRBV4-1
j_gene: TRBJ1-4
d_gene: .

CDR3aa: CASSLYRGETQYF
CDR3nt: TGTGCCAGCAGCTTATACAGGGGAGAGACCCAGTACTTC
abundance: .
v_gene: TRBV7-9
j_gene: TRBJ2-5
d_gene: TRBD1

CDR3aa: CASSESPVGTQYF
CDR3nt: TGCGCCAGCAGTGAGTCCCCGGTGGGGACCCAGTACTTC
abundance: .
v_gene: TRBV10-1
j_gene: TRBJ2-5
d_gene: .

CDR3aa: CAISAEAGGHNEQFF
CDR3nt: TGTGCCATCAGTGCTGAAGCGGGGGGCCACAATGAGCAGTTCTTC
abundance: .
v_gene: TRBV10-3
j_gene: TRBJ2-1
d_gene: TRBD2

CDR3aa: CASSDQGAEQPQHF
CDR3nt: TGTGCCAGCAGTGATCAGGGGGCCGAACAGCCCCAGCATTTT
abundance: .
v_gene: TRBV6-1
j_gene: TRBJ1-5
d_gene: TRBD1

CDR3aa: CAGQGTGSTEAFF
CDR3nt: TGTGCCGGACAGGGGACAGGTAGCACTGAAGCTTTCTTT
abundance: once
v_gene: TRBV19
j_gene: TRBJ1-1
d_gene: TRBD1

CDR3aa: CSVQWGYNSPLHF
CDR3nt: TGCAGCGTTCAGTGGGGGTATAATTCACCCCTCCACTTT
abundance: .
v_gene: TRBV29-1
j_gene: TRBJ1-6
d_gene: .

CDR3aa: CASSQGIQETQYF
CDR3nt: TGTGCCAGCAGCCAGGGTATCCAAGAGACCCAGTACTTC
abundance: .
v_gene: TRBV14
j_gene: TRBJ2-5
d_gene: .

CDR3aa: CASSQVILAGQETQYF
CDR3nt: TGTGCCAGCAGCCAAGTTATTCTAGCGGGGCAAGAGACCCAGTACTTC
abundance: .
v_gene: TRBV14
j_gene: TRBJ2-5
d_gene: TRBD2

CDR3aa: CASSLAAGEEKLFF
CDR3nt: TGTGCCAGCAGCTTGGCGGCAGGGGAAGAAAAACTGTTTTTT
abundance: .
v_gene: TRBV5-4
j_gene: TRBJ1-4
d_gene: .

CDR3aa: CSASGAETQYF
CDR3nt: TGCAGTGCTAGCGGGGCAGAGACCCAGTACTTC
abundance: once
v_gene: TRBV20-1
j_gene: TRBJ2-5
d_gene: .

CDR3aa: CASSIPTGVEQYF
CDR3nt: TGTGCCAGTAGTATCCCGACAGGGGTCGAGCAGTACTTC
abundance: .
v_gene: TRBV19
j_gene: TRBJ2-7
d_gene: TRBD1

CDR3aa: CASSKDRGYEQYF
CDR3nt: TGTGCCAGCAGCAAGGACAGGGGTTACGAGCAGTACTTC
abundance: .
v_gene: TRBV21-1
j_gene: TRBJ2-7
d_gene: .

CDR3aa: CASSQDGRVQTQYF
CDR3nt: TGCGCCAGCAGCCAAGATGGTAGGGTCCAGACCCAGTACTTC
abundance: .
v_gene: TRBV4-3
j_gene: TRBJ2-5
d_gene: .

CDR3aa: CASTGQGTEAFF
CDR3nt: TGTGCCAGCACCGGGCAGGGGACTGAAGCTTTCTTT
abundance: few
v_gene: TRBV2
j_gene: TRBJ1-1
d_gene: .

CDR3aa: CASSRHETNRKIYGYTF
CDR3nt: TGTGCCAGTAGTCGGCACGAGACAAATCGAAAGATCTATGGCTACACCTTC
abundance: .
v_gene: TRBV19
j_gene: TRBJ1-2
d_gene: .

CDR3aa: CAWGGGMGVEQYF
CDR3nt: TGTGCCTGGGGCGGTGGTATGGGAGTCGAGCAGTACTTC
abundance: once
v_gene: TRBV30
j_gene: TRBJ2-7
d_gene: .

CDR3aa: CSVARTSGVNEQFF
CDR3nt: TGCAGCGTTGCACGGACTAGCGGGGTAAATGAGCAGTTCTTC
abundance: .
v_gene: TRBV29-1
j_gene: TRBJ2-1
d_gene: TRBD2

CDR3aa: CASSWDRRVNEQFF
CDR3nt: TGTGCCAGCAGCTGGGACAGGCGAGTCAATGAGCAGTTCTTC
abundance: .
v_gene: TRBV5-4
j_gene: TRBJ2-1
d_gene: TRBD1

CDR3aa: CASSASGRGDYGYTF
CDR3nt: TGTGCCAGCAGCGCCTCGGGGCGGGGCGACTATGGCTACACCTTC
abundance: .
v_gene: TRBV6-4
j_gene: TRBJ1-2
d_gene: .

CDR3aa: CASRVGQIYGYTF
CDR3nt: TGTGCCAGCAGGGTTGGGCAGATCTATGGCTACACCTTC
abundance: .
v_gene: TRBV2
j_gene: TRBJ1-2
d_gene: .

CDR3aa: CASSLEAGSTGELFF
CDR3nt: TGCGCCAGCAGCTTGGAGGCAGGGAGCACCGGGGAGCTGTTTTTT
abundance: .
v_gene: TRBV5-1
j_gene: TRBJ2-2
d_gene: .

CDR3aa: CASSLDYRGGEQYF
CDR3nt: TGCGCCAGCAGCTTGGATTACAGGGGAGGCGAGCAGTACTTC
abundance: few
v_gene: TRBV5-1
j_gene: TRBJ2-7
d_gene: .

CDR3aa: CASSSEAGYTF
CDR3nt: TGTGCCAGCAGTAGTGAGGCCGGCTACACCTTC
abundance: .
v_gene: TRBV6-5
j_gene: TRBJ1-2
d_gene: .

CDR3aa: CASSLAPGGRADTQYF
CDR3nt: TGTGCCAGCAGCTTAGCGCCCGGGGGTAGGGCAGATACGCAGTATTTT
abundance: few
v_gene: TRBV7-2
j_gene: TRBJ2-3
d_gene: .

CDR3aa: CASSFSGTDTQYF
CDR3nt: TGTGCCAGCAGTTTTTCAGGGACAGATACGCAGTATTTT
abundance: .
v_gene: TRBV27
j_gene: TRBJ2-3
d_gene: .

CDR3aa: CASIKNSYEQYF
CDR3nt: TGTGCTTCGATCAAAAACTCCTACGAGCAGTACTTC
abundance: .
v_gene: TRBV30
j_gene: TRBJ2-7
d_gene: .

CDR3aa: CASSLGQIQETQYF
CDR3nt: TGTGCCAGCAGCTTGGGACAGATACAAGAGACCCAGTACTTC
abundance: .
v_gene: TRBV5-4
j_gene: TRBJ2-5
d_gene: .

CDR3aa: CASSLGQQDTEAFF
CDR3nt: TGTGCCAGCAGTTTAGGACAGCAGGACACTGAAGCTTTCTTT
abundance: .
v_gene: TRBV28
j_gene: TRBJ1-1
d_gene: .

CDR3aa: CASSLAQTGASNEKLFF
CDR3nt: TGTGCCAGCAGCTTAGCGCAAACAGGGGCTTCTAATGAAAAACTGTTTTTT
abundance: .
v_gene: TRBV7-9
j_gene: TRBJ1-4
d_gene: TRBD1

CDR3aa: CASSLTSSGTGTGYGYTF
CDR3nt: TGTGCCAGCAGCTTAACGAGTTCGGGGACAGGGACGGGCTATGGCTACACCTTC
abundance: .
v_gene: TRBV7-9
j_gene: TRBJ1-2
d_gene: TRBD1

CDR3aa: CASSEATGDFYNSPLHF
CDR3nt: TGTGCCAGCAGTGAAGCGACAGGGGATTTCTATAATTCACCCCTCCACTTT
abundance: .
v_gene: TRBV6-1
j_gene: TRBJ1-6
d_gene: TRBD1

CDR3aa: CASSFWGGENIQYF
CDR3nt: TGTGCCAGCAGCTTCTGGGGGGGCGAAAACATTCAGTACTTC
abundance: few
v_gene: TRBV5-6
j_gene: TRBJ2-4
d_gene: .

CDR3aa: CASSPPGLSTDTQYF
CDR3nt: TGTGCCAGCTCACCACCGGGACTGAGCACAGATACGCAGTATTTT
abundance: .
v_gene: TRBV18
j_gene: TRBJ2-3
d_gene: .

CDR3aa: CASGMGQGAGMAQHF
CDR3nt: TGTGCTAGTGGTATGGGACAGGGGGCGGGTATGGCCCAGCATTTT
abundance: .
v_gene: TRBV12-5
j_gene: TRBJ1-5
d_gene: TRBD1

CDR3aa: CASSRQKNTEAFF
CDR3nt: TGCGCCAGCAGTCGACAGAAGAACACTGAAGCTTTCTTT
abundance: .
v_gene: TRBV4-3
j_gene: TRBJ1-1
d_gene: .

CDR3aa: CASRPKGFCGYTF
CDR3nt: TGCGCCAGCAGGCCTAAGGGGTTTTGTGGCTACACCTTC
abundance: .
v_gene: TRBV23-1
j_gene: TRBJ1-2
d_gene: .

CDR3aa: CASSLVGTTSYEQYF
CDR3nt: TGTGCCAGCAGCTTAGTTGGGACTACCAGTTACGAGCAGTACTTC
abundance: .
v_gene: TRBV7-2
j_gene: TRBJ2-7
d_gene: TRBD2

CDR3aa: CSVDAGGDEQYF
CDR3nt: TGCAGCGTTGACGCAGGGGGAGACGAGCAGTACTTC
abundance: .
v_gene: TRBV29-1
j_gene: TRBJ2-7
d_gene: TRBD1

CDR3aa: CASSKFQGAGYEQYF
CDR3nt: TGTGCCAGTAGTAAATTTCAGGGGGCAGGCTACGAGCAGTACTTC
abundance: .
v_gene: TRBV19
j_gene: TRBJ2-7
d_gene: TRBD1

CDR3aa: CASSLRTSGDPRDTQYF
CDR3nt: TGCGCCAGCAGCCTCCGGACTAGCGGGGACCCGAGGGATACGCAGTATTTT
abundance: once
v_gene: TRBV4-1
j_gene: TRBJ2-3
d_gene: TRBD2